This record concerns one T cell receptor (beta chain) sequence. The sample originates from a study of long-term antiretroviral therapy in people with HIV. Germline trimming cut 8 bases from V and 7 bases from J; bases unmatched to any gene: 18. The length of the CDR3 is 16 residues. Per the germline V gene, CDR1 is MGHRA and CDR2 is YSYEKL. Version v3.0 of the immunoSEQ assay was performed at survey level. Measured with immunoSEQ multiplex PCR; TCRdb has only the in-frame clones, and not every one. The table lists about 33,000 clones, around 78% of them singletons. The TCR comes from a woman in her 50s with HIV. Here the sequenced sample was unsorted PBMCs, taken 3.1 years after starting antiretroviral therapy. The chain joins TRBV4-1 to TRBJ1-2; the match to TRBD1 covers 8 bases. Here the CDR3 DNA reads TGCGCCAGCGGATGGGGCCAGGGGGCGAAAGCAGCTGGCTACACCTTC. Protein product: CASGWGQGAKAAGYTF.